This is a list of T cell receptor beta chains from one sample in a study of blood T cell repertoires in COVID-19. Profiled with immunoSEQ multiplex PCR; TCRdb holds only in-frame clones, not every one. Of around 150,000 clones in the sample, about 80% are singletons; the top ten hold roughly 15%. The sequenced material came from peripheral blood. Every receptor here comes from a man in his forties or fifties with acute or convalescent COVID-19. Each CDR3 is given with its conserved first and last residue. A D gene is named only where the DNA matches it firmly. A row's size may be missing; if present it is once, few, many or a size class.

>-|TRBV5-4|-|TRBJ1-6
TGTGCCAGCAGCTTGGCCGAGGGCGGGGGTAATAATTCACCCCTCCACTTT
CASSLAEGGGNNSPLHF
>-|TRBV3-1/TRBV3-2|TRBD1|TRBJ2-7
TGTGCCAGCAGCCAAGAGGGACAGAGCTACGAGCAGTACTTC
CASSQEGQSYEQYF
>-|TRBV15|-|TRBJ1-5
TGTGCCACCAGCAGAGATACAGGTTACGATAATCAGCCCCAGCATTTT
CATSRDTGYDNQPQHF
>-|TRBV3-1/TRBV3-2|-|TRBJ2-5
TGTGCCAGCAGCCAATGGGCACTTCGTCAAGAGACCCAGTACTTC
CASSQWALRQETQYF
>-|TRBV6-1|TRBD2|TRBJ2-5
TGTGCCAGCAGTGAACAGAGCGGGGGGGCCGAGACCCAGTACTTC
CASSEQSGGAETQYF
>-|TRBV6-6|-|TRBJ1-3
TGTGCCAGCACCAAACAGGCGGCGGACACCATATATTTT
CASTKQAADTIYF
>-|TRBV19|-|TRBJ2-3
TGTGCCAGTAACCCCGGGACTCCGACAGATACGCAGTATTTT
CASNPGTPTDTQYF
>-|TRBV19|-|TRBJ1-3
TGTGCCTCGACGGAGGATGGGAACACCATATATTTT
CASTEDGNTIYF
>-|TRBV29-1|TRBD1|TRBJ2-1
TGCAGCGTCCACAATACCGGGACAGGGGGCGAGAATGAGCAGTTCTTC
CSVHNTGTGGENEQFF
>-|TRBV10-1|TRBD2|TRBJ2-3
TGCGCCAGCAGTGGGGGGACGGGGGGGCCGACAGATACGCAGTATTTT
CASSGGTGGPTDTQYF
>once|TRBV29-1|-|TRBJ1-2
TGCAGCGTTGGACAGGATTATGGCTACACCTTC
CSVGQDYGYTF
>-|TRBV4-1|-|TRBJ2-3
TGCGCCAGCAGCCACGAAGGAGGGTCAGATACGCAGTATTTT
CASSHEGGSDTQYF
>-|TRBV19|TRBD1|TRBJ1-1
TGTGCCAGTAGTATACGGACAGGCCAAGCTTTCTTT
CASSIRTGQAFF
>-|TRBV11-2|TRBD2|TRBJ2-5
TGTGCCAGCAGCTTAGAGGGTGTGCGGGGGGGAAAAGAGACCCAGTACTTC
CASSLEGVRGGKETQYF
>-|TRBV7-9|TRBD1|TRBJ2-2
TGTGCCAGCAGCCCCCGGACAGGGAATAACACCGGGGAGCTGTTTTTT
CASSPRTGNNTGELFF
>few|TRBV27|TRBD2|TRBJ2-2
TGTGCCAGCAGTCTGGGACTAGCGTTCGGGGAGCTGTTTTTT
CASSLGLAFGELFF
>few|TRBV2|-|TRBJ1-6
TGTGCCAGCAGCGAACTGGAGTCACCTAATTCACCCCTCCACTTT
CASSELESPNSPLHF
>-|TRBV20-1|TRBD2|TRBJ2-5
TGCAGTGCTAGTTCGAGCGGGGGGGCCGTGATTCAAGAGACCCAGTACTTC
CSASSSGGAVIQETQYF
>-|TRBV6-5|TRBD1|TRBJ2-1
TGTGCCCTCTCGGACAGGGGCCCCTACAATGAGCAGTTCTTC
CALSDRGPYNEQFF
>-|TRBV4-1|-|TRBJ1-5
TGCGCCAGCAGCCAAGATGAGGGAGATCAGCCCCAGCATTTT
CASSQDEGDQPQHF
>-|TRBV9|-|TRBJ2-2
TGTGCCAGCAGCGTAACGGGGAACACCGGGGAGCTGTTTTTT
CASSVTGNTGELFF
>few|TRBV5-6|TRBD1|TRBJ1-5
TGTGCCAGCAGCTTGGGGACAGGGGAGGGGCCCCAGCATTTT
CASSLGTGEGPQHF
>-|TRBV6-5|TRBD2|TRBJ2-1
TGTGCCAGCATCCCTAGCGGGGCCGGCAACAATGAGCAGTTCTTC
CASIPSGAGNNEQFF
>-|TRBV27|-|TRBJ2-2
TGTGCCAGCAGGACAGTAATCCAGGGGAGGGACACCGGGGAGCTGTTTTTT
CASRTVIQGRDTGELFF
>-|TRBV3-1/TRBV3-2|-|TRBJ1-4
TGTGCCAGCAGCCGACGGGGTAATGAAAAACTGTTTTTT
CASSRRGNEKLFF
>-|TRBV5-1|-|TRBJ2-4
TGCGCCAGCAGCTTCGGTGAGATAGCCAAAAACATTCAGTACTTC
CASSFGEIAKNIQYF
>-|TRBV18|TRBD1|TRBJ2-2
TGTGCCAGCTCTCCACTATTACAGGGGGCGAACACCGGGGAGCTGTTTTTT
CASSPLLQGANTGELFF
>-|TRBV2|TRBD1|TRBJ2-1
TGTGCCAGCAGCTACGGGACAGAGTACAATGAGCAGTTCTTC
CASSYGTEYNEQFF
>once|TRBV6-5|-|TRBJ1-1
TGTGCCAGCACCTGGGGGGGTAGGACTGAAGCTTTCTTT
CASTWGGRTEAFF
>-|TRBV24-1|TRBD1|TRBJ2-1
TGTGCCACCAGTGAGCCGGGACAGGGGATAAATGAGCAGTTCTTC
CATSEPGQGINEQFF
>once|TRBV11-2|TRBD1|TRBJ2-3
TGTGCCAGCAGCTTAGGCAGGGGGACAGATACGCAGTATTTT
CASSLGRGTDTQYF
>few|TRBV10-3|-|TRBJ2-1
TGTGCCATCAGTGAGGGGACATTAAATGAGCAGTTCTTC
CAISEGTLNEQFF
>-|TRBV24-1|-|TRBJ2-5
TGTGCCACCAGTGATTTGAAGGGGAAGGACCAAGAGACCCAGTACTTC
CATSDLKGKDQETQYF
>-|TRBV18|-|TRBJ2-2
TGTGCCAGCTCACCAGAGGACTCAATCGGGGAGCTGTTTTTT
CASSPEDSIGELFF
>-|TRBV6-6|TRBD1|TRBJ1-6
TGTGCCACGACGGGACAGGGAAACTCACCCCTCCACTTT
CATTGQGNSPLHF
>few|TRBV14|-|TRBJ1-6
TGTGCCAGCAGCCTCCGGGGCCAGGGGAGTCTAAGGTATAATTCACCCCTCCACTTT
CASSLRGQGSLRYNSPLHF
>-|TRBV19|TRBD2|TRBJ2-1
TGTGCCAGTAGTTTCTTGACTAGCGGGGTCGAGCAGTTCTTC
CASSFLTSGVEQFF
>-|TRBV10-2|TRBD1|TRBJ2-7
TGCGCCAGCATCCCGACAGGGGGGGAGCAGTACTTC
CASIPTGGEQYF
>few|TRBV24-1|TRBD2|TRBJ2-2
TGTGCCACCAGTGACCCTAGCGGGGGGACCTACACCGGGGAGCTGTTTTTT
CATSDPSGGTYTGELFF
>-|TRBV6-5|-|TRBJ1-2
TGTGCCAGCACTCACGGGTCCTATGGCTACACCTTC
CASTHGSYGYTF
>-|TRBV19|TRBD1|TRBJ1-1
TGTGCCAGTAGTATAGGTGGGACAGGGGGCTATTGGACTGAAGCTTTCTTT
CASSIGGTGGYWTEAFF
>-|TRBV5-1|TRBD1|TRBJ2-1
TGCGCCAGCAGCTTGGGGCCGGGACAGGGATACAATGAGCAGTTCTTC
CASSLGPGQGYNEQFF
>-|TRBV24-1|TRBD1|TRBJ1-2
TGTGCCACCAGTGACCCGACAGGGGTCTATGGCTACACCTTC
CATSDPTGVYGYTF
>-|TRBV11-2|-|TRBJ2-5
TGTGCCAGCAGCATACGCGGGGCCTTCCAAGAGACCCAGTACTTC
CASSIRGAFQETQYF
>few|TRBV29-1|-|TRBJ1-1
TGCAGCGTCCACATGAACACTGAAGCTTTCTTT
CSVHMNTEAFF
>-|TRBV5-1|-|TRBJ1-1
TGCGCCAGCAGCCGAATCGGGGGAAACACTGAAGCTTTCTTT
CASSRIGGNTEAFF
>once|TRBV5-1|TRBD1|TRBJ2-7
TGCGCCAGCAGCCCAGACTCGGACAGGGTGTACGAGCAGTACTTC
CASSPDSDRVYEQYF
>-|TRBV3-1/TRBV3-2|-|TRBJ1-2
TGTGCCAGCAGCCCTGGAGGTGGAGGCTACACCTTC
CASSPGGGGYTF
>-|TRBV4-2|TRBD1|TRBJ2-1
TGTGCCAGCAGCCAAGGGGACAGTGGAAATGAGCAGTTCTTC
CASSQGDSGNEQFF
>-|TRBV15|TRBD1|TRBJ2-2
TGTGCCACCAAGACAGGGGACACCGGGGAGCTGTTTTTT
CATKTGDTGELFF
>-|TRBV10-3|-|TRBJ1-1
TGTGCCATCAGCAGACAGGCCTCGAACACTGAAGCTTTCTTT
CAISRQASNTEAFF
>few|TRBV2|-|TRBJ1-3
TGTGCCAGCAGTGAGGAGGGATACACCATATATTTT
CASSEEGYTIYF
>-|TRBV30|-|TRBJ1-5
TGTGCCTGGACAACAGGGCGCAATCAGCCCCAGCATTTT
CAWTTGRNQPQHF